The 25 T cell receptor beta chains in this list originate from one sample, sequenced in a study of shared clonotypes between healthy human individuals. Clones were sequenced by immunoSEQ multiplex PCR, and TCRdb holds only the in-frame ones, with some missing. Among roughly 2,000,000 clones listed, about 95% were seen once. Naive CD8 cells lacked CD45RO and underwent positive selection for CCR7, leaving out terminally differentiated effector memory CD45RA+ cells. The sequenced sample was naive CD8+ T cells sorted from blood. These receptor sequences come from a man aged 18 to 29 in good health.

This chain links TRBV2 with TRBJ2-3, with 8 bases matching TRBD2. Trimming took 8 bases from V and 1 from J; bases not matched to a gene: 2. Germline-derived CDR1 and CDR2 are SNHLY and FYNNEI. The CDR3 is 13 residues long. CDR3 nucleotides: TGTGCCAGCCTTAGCGGGGGCACAGATACGCAGTATTTT. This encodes CASLSGGTDTQYF.

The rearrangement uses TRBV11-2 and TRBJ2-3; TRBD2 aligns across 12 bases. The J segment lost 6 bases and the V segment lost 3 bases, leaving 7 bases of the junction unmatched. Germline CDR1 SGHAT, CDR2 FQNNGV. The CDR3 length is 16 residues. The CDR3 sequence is CASSFLAGGMVDTQYF. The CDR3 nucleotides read TGTGCCAGCAGCTTTCTAGCGGGGGGGATGGTGGATACGCAGTATTTT.

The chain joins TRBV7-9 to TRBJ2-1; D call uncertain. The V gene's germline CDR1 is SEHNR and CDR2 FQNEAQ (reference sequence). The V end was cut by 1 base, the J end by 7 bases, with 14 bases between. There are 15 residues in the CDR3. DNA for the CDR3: TGTGCCAGCAGCTTAGTCGTTGGCGCCCGTAATGAGCAGTTCTTC. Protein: CASSLVVGARNEQFF.

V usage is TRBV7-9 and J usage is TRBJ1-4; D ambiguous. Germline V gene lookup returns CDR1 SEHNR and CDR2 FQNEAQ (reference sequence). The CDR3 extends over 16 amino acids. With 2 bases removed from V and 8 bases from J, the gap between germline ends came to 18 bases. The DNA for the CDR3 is TGTGCCAGCAGCTTACCTCCGACAAGTCGGCGGGAAAAACTGTTTTTT. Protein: CASSLPPTSRREKLFF.

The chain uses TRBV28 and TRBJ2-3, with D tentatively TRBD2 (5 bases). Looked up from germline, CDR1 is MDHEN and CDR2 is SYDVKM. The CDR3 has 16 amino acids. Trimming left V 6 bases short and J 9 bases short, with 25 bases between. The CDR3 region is CASSQDSAPAQSTQYF. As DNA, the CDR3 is TGTGCCAGCAGCCAAGATAGCGCTCCCGCCCAATCAACGCAGTATTTT. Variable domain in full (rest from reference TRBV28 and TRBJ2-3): DVKVTQSSRYLVKRTGEKVFLECVQDMDHENMFWYRQDPGLGLRLIYFSYDVKMKEKGDIPEGYSVSREKKERFSLILESASTNQTSMYLCASSQDSAPAQSTQYFGPGTRLTVL.

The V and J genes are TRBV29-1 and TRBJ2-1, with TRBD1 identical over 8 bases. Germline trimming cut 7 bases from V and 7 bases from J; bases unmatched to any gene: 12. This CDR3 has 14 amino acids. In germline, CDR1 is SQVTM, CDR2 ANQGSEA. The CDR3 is CSAQMAGGENEQFF. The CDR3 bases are TGCAGCGCCCAGATGGCAGGGGGCGAAAATGAGCAGTTCTTC.

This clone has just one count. This CDR3 is CASSQDPRLVGELFF. Here the CDR3 DNA reads TGCGCCAGCAGCCAAGATCCTCGACTAGTCGGGGAGCTGTTTTTT. This chain connects TRBV4-1 to TRBJ2-2, with D tentatively TRBD2 (6 bases). Trimming removed 0 bases from V and 7 bases from J, with 12 bases in between. Germline V CDR1 and CDR2: MGHRA, YSYEKL. This CDR3 contains 15 residues.

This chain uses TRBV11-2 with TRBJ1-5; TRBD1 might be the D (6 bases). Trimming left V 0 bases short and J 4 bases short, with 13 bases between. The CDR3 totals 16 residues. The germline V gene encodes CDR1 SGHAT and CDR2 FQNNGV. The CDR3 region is CASSLDLGGANQPQHF. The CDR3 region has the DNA TGTGCCAGCAGCTTAGATTTAGGGGGGGCTAATCAGCCCCAGCATTTT.

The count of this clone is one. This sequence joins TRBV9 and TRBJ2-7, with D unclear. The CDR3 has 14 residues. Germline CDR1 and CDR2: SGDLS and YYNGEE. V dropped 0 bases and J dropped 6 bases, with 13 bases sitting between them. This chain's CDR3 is CASSVEDLNGEQYF. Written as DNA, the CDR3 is TGTGCCAGCAGCGTAGAAGACCTAAATGGCGAGCAGTACTTC.

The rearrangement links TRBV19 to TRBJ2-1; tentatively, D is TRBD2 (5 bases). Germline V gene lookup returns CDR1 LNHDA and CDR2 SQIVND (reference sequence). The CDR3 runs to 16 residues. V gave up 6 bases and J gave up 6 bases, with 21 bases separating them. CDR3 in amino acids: CASRPSDFSPSNEQFF. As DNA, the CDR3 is TGTGCCAGTAGACCGTCGGACTTTTCCCCCTCCAATGAGCAGTTCTTC.

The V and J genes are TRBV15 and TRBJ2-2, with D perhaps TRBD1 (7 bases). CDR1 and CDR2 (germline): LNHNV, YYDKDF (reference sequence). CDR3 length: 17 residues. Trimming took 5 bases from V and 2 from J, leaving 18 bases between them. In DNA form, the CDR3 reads TGTGCCACCAGCTCCTCGGAGGGGGCCCTAAACACCGGGGAGCTGTTTTTT. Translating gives CATSSSEGALNTGELFF.

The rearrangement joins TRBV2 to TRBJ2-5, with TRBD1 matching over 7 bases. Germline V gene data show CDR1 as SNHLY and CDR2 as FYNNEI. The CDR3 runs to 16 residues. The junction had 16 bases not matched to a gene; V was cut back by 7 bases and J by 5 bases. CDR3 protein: CASKGARELLTETQYF. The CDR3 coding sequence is TGTGCCAGCAAGGGGGCCAGGGAGCTGCTGACGGAGACCCAGTACTTC.

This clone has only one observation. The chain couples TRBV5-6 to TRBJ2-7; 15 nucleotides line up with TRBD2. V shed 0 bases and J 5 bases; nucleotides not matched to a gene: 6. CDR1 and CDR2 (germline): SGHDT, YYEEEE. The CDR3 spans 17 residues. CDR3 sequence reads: CASSLVPGLAGGNEQYF. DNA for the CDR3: TGTGCCAGCAGCTTGGTACCGGGACTAGCGGGGGGAAACGAGCAGTACTTC. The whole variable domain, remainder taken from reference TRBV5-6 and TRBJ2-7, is DAGVTQSPTHLIKTRGQQVTLRCSPKSGHDTVSWYQQALGQGPQFIFQYYEEEERQRGNFPDRFSGHQFPNYSSELNVNALLLGDSALYLCASSLVPGLAGGNEQYFGPGTRLTVT.

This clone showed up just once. The DNA for the CDR3 is TGTGCCAGCAGTCCGCCAGATTTCACTGAAGCTTTCTTT. This translates into CASSPPDFTEAFF. The chain combines TRBV28 with TRBJ1-1; no definite D call. Germline V gene sequence: CDR1 MDHEN, CDR2 SYDVKM. This CDR3 region has 13 residues. Trimming took 5 bases from V and 4 from J, leaving 11 bases between them.

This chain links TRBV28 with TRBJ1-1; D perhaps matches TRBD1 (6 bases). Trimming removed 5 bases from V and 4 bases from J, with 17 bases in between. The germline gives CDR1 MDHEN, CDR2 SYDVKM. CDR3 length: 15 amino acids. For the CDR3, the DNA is TGTGCCAGCAGTGAAGAGGAACAGGGAGCCACTGAAGCTTTCTTT. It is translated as CASSEEEQGATEAFF.

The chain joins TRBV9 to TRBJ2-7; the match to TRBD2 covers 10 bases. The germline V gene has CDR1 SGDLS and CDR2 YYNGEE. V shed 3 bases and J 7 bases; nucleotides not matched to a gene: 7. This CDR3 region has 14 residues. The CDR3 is CASSASGLAREQYF. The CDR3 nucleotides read TGTGCCAGCAGCGCCTCGGGACTAGCGAGAGAGCAGTACTTC.

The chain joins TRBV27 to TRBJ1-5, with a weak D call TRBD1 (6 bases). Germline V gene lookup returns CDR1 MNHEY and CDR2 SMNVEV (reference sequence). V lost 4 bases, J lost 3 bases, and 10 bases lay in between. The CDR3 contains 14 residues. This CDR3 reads CASSSQGTNQPQHF. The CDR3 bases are TGTGCCAGCAGTTCCCAGGGGACCAATCAGCCCCAGCATTTT.

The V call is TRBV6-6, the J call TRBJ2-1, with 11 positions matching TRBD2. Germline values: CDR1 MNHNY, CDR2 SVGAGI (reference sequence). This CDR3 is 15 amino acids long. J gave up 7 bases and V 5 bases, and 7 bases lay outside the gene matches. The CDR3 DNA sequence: TGTGCCAGCAGTCCTCCTCCTAGCGGGGGGAATGAGCAGTTCTTC. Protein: CASSPPPSGGNEQFF.

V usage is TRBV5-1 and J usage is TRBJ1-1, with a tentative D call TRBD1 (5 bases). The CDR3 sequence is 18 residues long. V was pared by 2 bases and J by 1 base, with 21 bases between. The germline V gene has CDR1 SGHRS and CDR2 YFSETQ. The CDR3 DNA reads TGCGCCAGCAGCTTTCGAGGGACGGGGGGGTCCCAGAACACTGAAGCTTTCTTT. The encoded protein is CASSFRGTGGSQNTEAFF.

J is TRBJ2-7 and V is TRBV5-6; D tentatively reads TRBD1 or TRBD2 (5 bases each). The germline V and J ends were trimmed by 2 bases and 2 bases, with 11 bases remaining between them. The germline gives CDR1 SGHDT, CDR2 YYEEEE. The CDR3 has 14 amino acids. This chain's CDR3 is CASSFGDGAYEQYF. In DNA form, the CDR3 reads TGTGCCAGCAGCTTCGGGGACGGAGCCTACGAGCAGTACTTC.

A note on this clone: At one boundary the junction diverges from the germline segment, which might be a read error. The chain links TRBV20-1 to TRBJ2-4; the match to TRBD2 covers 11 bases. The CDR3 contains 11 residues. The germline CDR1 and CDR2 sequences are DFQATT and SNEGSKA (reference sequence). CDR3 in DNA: TGCAGTGCTAGTTCTAGCGGGGGGCCACACTTC. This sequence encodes CSASSSGGPHF.

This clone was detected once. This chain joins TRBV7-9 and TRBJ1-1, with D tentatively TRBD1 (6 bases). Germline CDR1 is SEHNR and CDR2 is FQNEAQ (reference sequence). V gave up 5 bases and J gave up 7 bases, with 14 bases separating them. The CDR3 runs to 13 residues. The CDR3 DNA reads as TGTGCCAGCAGCCTCATGAACAGGGATGAAGCTTTCTTT. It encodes CASSLMNRDEAFF.

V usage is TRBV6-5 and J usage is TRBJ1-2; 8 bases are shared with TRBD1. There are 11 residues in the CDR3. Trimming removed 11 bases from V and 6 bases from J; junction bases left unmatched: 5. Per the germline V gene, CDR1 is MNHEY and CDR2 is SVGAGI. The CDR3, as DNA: TGTGCCGCGTACAGGGGGGATGGCTACACCTTC. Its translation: CAAYRGDGYTF.

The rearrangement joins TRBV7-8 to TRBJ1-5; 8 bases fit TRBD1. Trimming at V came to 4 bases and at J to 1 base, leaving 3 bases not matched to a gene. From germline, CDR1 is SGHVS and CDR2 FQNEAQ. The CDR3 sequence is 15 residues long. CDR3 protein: CASSSNRGSNQPQHF. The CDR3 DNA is TGTGCCAGCAGCTCGAACAGGGGGAGCAATCAGCCCCAGCATTTT. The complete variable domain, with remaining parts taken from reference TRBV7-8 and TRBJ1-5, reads GAGVSQSPRYKVAKRGQDVALRCDPISGHVSLFWYQQALGQGPEFLTYFQNEAQLDKSGLPSDRFFAERPEGSVSTLKIQRTQQEDSAVYLCASSSNRGSNQPQHFGDGTRLSIL.

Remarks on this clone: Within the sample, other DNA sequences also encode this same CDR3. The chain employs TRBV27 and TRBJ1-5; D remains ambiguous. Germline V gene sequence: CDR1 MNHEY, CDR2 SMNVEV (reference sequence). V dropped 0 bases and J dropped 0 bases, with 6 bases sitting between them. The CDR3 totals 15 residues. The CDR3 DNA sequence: TGTGCCAGCAGTTTATCTCGGTATAGCAATCAGCCCCAGCATTTT. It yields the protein CASSLSRYSNQPQHF.